This T cell receptor (beta chain) was sequenced during a study of T-cell memory formation after mild COVID-19 (dated by TCRdb to the early 2020s). Context from the whole study: TCR sequence clusters from the two donors were found to be largely donor specific. The cohort was made up of two young adult volunteers, one female and one male, who were previously healthy. T-cell clones expanding and contracting after mild COVID-19 in two donors were tracked by longitudinal TCRalpha and TCRbeta repertoire sequencing.

Trimming takes 0 bases from V and 0 bases from J, and the germline ends sit 11 bases apart. Taken from cysteine to phenylalanine, the CDR3 has 17 residues. Here the CDR3 DNA is all that survives: 51 bases in frame from base 1. CDR1 is given as MGHRA and CDR2 as YSYEKL, both from the germline V gene. This clonotype was detected only a few times. This clone's antigen is unknown. No much larger clonotype is one base removed from it; base qualities were not supplied. Study-wide findings and limitations: Some responding clones were found in pre-infection memory, which suggests that pre-existing cross-reactive memory T cells took part in the SARS-CoV-2 response. From day 15 to 85, contracting clones showed balanced CD4/CD8 phenotypes, whereas a second wave of clones that expanded from day 15 to 37 leaned towards CD4+. Contracting CD4+ clones turned up mainly in the CM and EM memory subsets, whereas EMRA was where CD8+ clones were enriched. The study covered only a couple of mild cases, and larger cohorts including severe cases with pre-infection samples were considered necessary. Whether the second-wave clones peaking on day 37 were SARS-CoV-2 specific was not confirmed.

PBMCs were isolated by Ficoll-Paque density gradient centrifugation. The reads were generated on an Illumina NovaSeq 6000. cDNA libraries for TCRalpha and TCRbeta were prepared by 5'RACE using constant-segment primers, with sample barcodes and unique molecular identifiers added. RNA was extracted from every sample with Trizol reagent. Library amplification was performed in two PCR steps, and a second sample barcode and Illumina TruSeq adapters were introduced in the second step. Sequencing of libraries was performed on an Illumina NovaSeq with 2 x 150 bp paired-end reads. For the original study's pipeline: The reads were demultiplexed and collapsed into UMI-guided consensus sequences using migec v1.2.7. Using mixcr v2.1.11, UMI consensuses were aligned to TRA and TRB V and J templates and then assembled into clonotypes. A clonotype was counted as expanded or contracted only if both edgeR and NoisET called the change significant, with noise models trained on biological replicates. For edgeR calls, the cutoffs were a false discovery rate-adjusted p below 0.01 and a log2 fold-change threshold of 1. As an exploratory analysis of dynamics, PCA with hierarchical clustering was applied to max-normalized trajectories of the 1000 most abundant clonotypes. Separately sequenced CD4+ and CD8+ repertoires were used to assign the CD4 or CD8 phenotype of responding clones. TCRdb ran its own pipeline on the public reads, namely fastp trimming at Q25 and MiXCR clone calling, and kept in-frame beta chains. CDR3 protein sequences are deduplicated, and each keeps its most common genes and DNA. It is TCRdb's table, rather than the study itself, that gives the V and J calls and clone size. The table for this sample lists around 300,000 distinct CDR3 sequences; roughly an eighth of them were counted only once. Over 20% of the sample rests with the top ten.

The chain is made from TRBV4-1 and TRBJ2-2; the D gene may be TRBD1 or TRBD2, since each aligns over 5 bases. Specimen: PBMCs or a T cell subset sorted from them (not recorded which). The origin of this receptor is a man aged 18 to 29 who had mild COVID-19 (a few samples of this study predate the infection). The sample titles of this study are shuffled in the database, so cell type and time point are left out; the donor was told from shared clones. The nucleotide sequence is TGCGCCAGCAGCCAAGAGCTTCTGGGGGCGAACACCGGGGAGCTGTTTTTT. The encoded protein is CASSQELLGANTGELFF.